The present TCR beta chain was sequenced within a study of T-cell memory formation after mild COVID-19. In the study overall: Largely donor-specific TCR clusters were found. The study's findings and limits: CD4+ clones that contracted lay mainly in CM and EM; CD8+ ones lay in EMRA.

Amplification by 5'RACE using constant-segment primers produced TCR alpha and TCR beta cDNA libraries that carried sample barcodes and UMIs. From the 5' RACE reads, TCRdb called clonotypes with MiXCR, one entry per CDR3 protein. The table lists hundreds of thousands of distinct CDR3 sequences, less than 25% of them singletons. There are 14 residues in the CDR3. From germline, CDR1 is DFQATT and CDR2 SNEGSKA (reference sequence). V shed 5 bases and J shed 9 bases, with 20 bases lying between them. This clonotype was observed a few times. Its antigen is not known. The V call is TRBV20-1, the J call TRBJ1-5; TRBD1 might be the D (6 bases). The sequenced sample consisted of PBMCs or a T cell subset sorted from them (not recorded which). The origin of this receptor is an adult woman who had mild COVID-19 (a few samples of this study predate the infection). Cell type and time point are not known. CDR3 sequence reads: CSAGNRVEMRPQHF. Written as DNA, the CDR3 is TGCAGTGCTGGGAACAGGGTTGAGATGCGGCCCCAGCATTTT.